The 5 T cell receptor beta chains listed next were all sequenced from one sample in a study of cytomegalovirus exposure and HLA in healthy donors. Primers for the PCR totalled 60 Vbeta and 13 Jbeta. Measured with immunoSEQ multiplex PCR; TCRdb has only the in-frame clones, and not every one. The data show 150,000 or so clones, with roughly 70% seen just once and 6.5% to 9% held by the top ten. Sequenced input: PBMCs. These receptors were taken from a man aged 25 to 40 in good health and CMV-seronegative.

The chain has TRBV11-1 and TRBJ2-7; TRBD1 matches at 7 bases. Trimming took 5 bases from V and 0 from J; bases not matched to a gene: 7. The CDR3 has 15 amino acids. From germline, CDR1 is SGHAT and CDR2 FQDESV (reference sequence). Written as DNA, the CDR3 is TGTGCCAGCAGCCCTGCCGGGACAGTCTCCTACGAGCAGTACTTC. This encodes CASSPAGTVSYEQYF.

The chain employs TRBV7-9 and TRBJ1-2; D possibly corresponds to TRBD1 (6 bases). V lost 7 bases, J lost 3 bases, and 15 bases lay in between. This CDR3 has 14 amino acids. Germline CDR1 SEHNR, CDR2 FQNEAQ (reference sequence). The CDR3 protein is CASTGRGADYGYTF. The CDR3 DNA reads TGTGCCAGCACCGGGAGGGGGGCGGACTATGGCTACACCTTC.

This clone was observed a few times. The rearrangement links TRBV5-1 to TRBJ2-7; D unresolved. CDR3 length: 16 amino acids. CDR1 and CDR2 from the germline V gene are SGHRS and YFSETQ. V was clipped by 0 bases and J by 2 bases, with 15 bases between them. CDR3 protein: CASSLESASLPYEQYF. CDR3 bases: TGCGCCAGCAGCTTGGAGTCAGCTAGTTTACCCTACGAGCAGTACTTC.

This chain joins TRBV11-3 and TRBJ1-6, with D perhaps matching TRBD1 (5 bases). This CDR3 is 15 amino acids long. V lost 1 base to trimming and J lost 7 bases, with 11 bases between them. The V gene's germline CDR1 is SGHNT and CDR2 YENEEA. CDR3 protein: CASSLVVTDNSPLHF. The CDR3 nucleotides read TGTGCCAGCAGCTTAGTCGTGACAGACAATTCACCCCTCCACTTT. Supplemented by reference TRBV11-3 and TRBJ1-6, the full variable domain reads EAGVVQSPRYKIIEKKQPVAFWCNPISGHNTLYWYLQNLGQGPELLIRYENEEAVDDSQLPKDRFSAERLKGVDSTLKIQPAELGDSAVYLCASSLVVTDNSPLHFGNGTRLTVT.

The rearrangement links TRBV5-1 to TRBJ2-3; 7 bases are shared with TRBD2. From germline, CDR1 is SGHRS and CDR2 YFSETQ. Losses at the gene ends were 7 bases for V and 1 base for J; bases not matched to a gene: 12. The CDR3 runs to 16 residues. The CDR3 nucleotides read TGCGCCAGCTGCAGGGAGGGGAGAATTGGCACAGATACGCAGTATTTT. It yields the protein CASCREGRIGTDTQYF. The complete variable domain, with remaining parts taken from reference TRBV5-1 and TRBJ2-3, reads KAGVTQTPRYLIKTRGQQVTLSCSPISGHRSVSWYQQTPGQGLQFLFEYFSETQRNKGNFPGRFSGRQFSNSRSEMNVSTLELGDSALYLCASCREGRIGTDTQYFGPGTRLTVL.